This T cell receptor beta chain comes out of a study of neurological immune-mediated disorders. This CDR3 comprises 13 residues. Germline V CDR1 and CDR2: LNHNV, YYDKDF (reference sequence). Trimming left V 1 base short and J 7 bases short, with 5 bases between. TCRdb reprocessed the 5' RACE reads via MiXCR and lists one record per CDR3 protein. The sample has over 55,000 distinct CDR3 sequences, about 2.5% seen once. This clonotype has at least ten counts. This sequence originates from a man aged 45 to 65 with multiple sclerosis. The source material was PBMCs. The chain uses TRBV15 and TRBJ1-6; D remains ambiguous. This CDR3 is CATSRALNSPLHF. The CDR3 DNA is TGTGCCACCAGCAGAGCATTGAATTCACCCCTCCACTTT.